The clone carrying this TCR beta chain was seen many times. Its antigen is currently unknown. The data originate from a study of read filtering for tumor transcriptome and immune sequencing. Study at large: Mean patient age was around 66 years, range about 47 to 85; 17 to 20 male, some 15 female. Whole-transcriptome libraries were prepared after DNase treatment. Study results and caveats: Even smaller IR-seq throughput identified most shared clonotypes. IR-seq and RNA-seq agreed better without single-read clonotypes.

The ends were cut back, 2 bases at V and 4 bases at J, with 9 bases in the middle. Germline V lookup: CDR1 SGHDT, CDR2 YYEEEE. The CDR3 length is 13 residues. Molecular barcoded adaptors covering alpha/delta and beta/gamma chains were used on roughly 400 ng RNA. TCRdb re-derived calls from the reads in MiXCR, one entry per CDR3 protein. The data show around 40,000 distinct CDR3 sequences, approximately 15% seen once. The source is a donor at least 40 years old with multiple myeloma. The chain links TRBV5-6 to TRBJ1-1; a possible D gene is TRBD1 (6 bases). Sequencing was done on a sample of a population of CD138-negative cells sorted from bone marrow. CDR3 sequence: CASSFTGSTEAFF. CDR3 bases: TGTGCCAGCAGCTTCACAGGGAGCACTGAAGCTTTCTTT.